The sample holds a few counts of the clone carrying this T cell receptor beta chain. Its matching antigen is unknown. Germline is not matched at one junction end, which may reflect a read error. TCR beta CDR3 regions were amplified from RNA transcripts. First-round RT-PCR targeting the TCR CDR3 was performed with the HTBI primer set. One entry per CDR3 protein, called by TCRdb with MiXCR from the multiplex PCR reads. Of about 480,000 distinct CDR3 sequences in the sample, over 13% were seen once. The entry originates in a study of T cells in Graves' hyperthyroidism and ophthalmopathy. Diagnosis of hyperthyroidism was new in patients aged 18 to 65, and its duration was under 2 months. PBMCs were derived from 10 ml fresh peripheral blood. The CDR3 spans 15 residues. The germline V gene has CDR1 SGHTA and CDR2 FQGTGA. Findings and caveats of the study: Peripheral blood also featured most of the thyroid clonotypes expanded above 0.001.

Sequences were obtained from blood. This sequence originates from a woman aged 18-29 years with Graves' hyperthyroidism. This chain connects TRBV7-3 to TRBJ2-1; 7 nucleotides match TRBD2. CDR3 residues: CASSFLADPNNERFF. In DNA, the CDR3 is TGTGCCAGCAGCTTCCTAGCGGACCCGAACAATGAGCGGTTCTTC.